The clone carrying this T cell receptor beta chain was picked up a small number of times. Its antigen is unidentified. The sample comes from a study of OX40 agonist ivuxolimab in advanced cancers. At the level of the study: Patient treatment consisted of intravenous ivuxolimab administration every 2 weeks at 0.01 to 10 mg/kg. Aged roughly 23 to 90 with a mean of roughly 63 years, they were less than 90% male.

Overall study findings and caveats: Among T cells, CD8+ cells averaged more expanded clones than CD4+ cells. Dose levels from 0.1 to 3.0 mg/kg saw CD4+ and CD8+ blood T cells expand clonally by week 6.

The ends were cut back, 0 bases at V and 5 bases at J, with 15 bases in the middle. The CDR3 totals 16 residues. Germline CDR1 reads SGHDN; CDR2 reads FVKESK. Sequencing was performed with immunoSEQ multiplex PCR; in TCRdb, only in-frame clones are kept and a portion is missing. The table lists 35,000 to 40,000 clones, 82% of them singletons. This sequence was found in an adult with an advanced solid tumor such as melanoma, head and neck, liver or kidney cancer. The rearrangement uses TRBV14 and TRBJ2-3; D might be TRBD1 or TRBD2, each matching 5 bases. The sequences come from CD4+ or CD8+ T cells sorted from blood, collected in a trial of the OX40 agonist ivuxolimab. The DNA for the CDR3 is TGTGCCAGCAGCCAAGATCCCGGGGCTGGGGGAGATACGCAGTATTTT. Protein: CASSQDPGAGGDTQYF.